This T cell receptor beta chain emerged from a study of blood T cell repertoires in COVID-19. Study at large: T cells, B-cell-depleted T cells, or PBMCs supplied cDNA or gDNA.

The protocol was immunoSEQ multiplex PCR, while the TCRdb copy is restricted to in-frame clones and leaves out a portion. The table lists some 350,000 clones, over 75% of them singletons, with over 4.5% in the top ten. Trimming stripped 1 base from V and 1 base from J, with 19 bases between. Germline CDR1 reads MGHRA; CDR2 reads YSYEKL. This CDR3 is built from 18 residues. This TCR was sampled from a man younger than 40 who had recovered from COVID-19. J is TRBJ1-1 and V is TRBV4-1, with D unclear. The sample was PBMCs or T cells enriched from blood (not recorded which). The CDR3 sequence: CASSQAPADSRGNTEAFF. Here the CDR3 DNA reads TGCGCCAGCAGCCAAGCCCCGGCGGATTCCCGGGGGAACACTGAAGCTTTCTTT.